Below, 3 T cell receptor beta chains from the same sample are listed, as sequenced in a study of blood T cell repertoires in COVID-19. Assay: immunoSEQ multiplex PCR; the TCRdb copy retains only in-frame clones and omits some. The table has nearly 90,000 clones, about 90% seen once. Specimen: peripheral blood. Receptors originate from a man aged 18 to 29 with COVID-19, enrolled during active disease.

This clone appeared a single time. The rearrangement uses TRBV27 and TRBJ2-7; TRBD1 is a possible D gene (6 bases). The germline V gene has CDR1 MNHEY and CDR2 SMNVEV (reference sequence). CDR3 length equals 12 residues. V was cut by 6 bases and J by 4 bases, with 10 bases left in between. The CDR3 DNA is TGTGCCAGCAGCCGCAGGGGTTACGAGCAGTACTTC. The encoded protein is CASSRRGYEQYF.

The chain uses TRBV4-3 and TRBJ2-5; TRBD1 agrees at 12 bases. Germline V gene sequence: CDR1 LGHNA, CDR2 YSLEER. The CDR3 is made up of 15 amino acids. Trimming cost V 3 bases and J 5 bases; bases outside gene matches: 4. The CDR3 loop reads CASSHGTGGLETQYF. In DNA form, the CDR3 reads TGCGCCAGCAGCCATGGGACAGGGGGCCTTGAGACCCAGTACTTC.

The V call is TRBV6-5, the J call TRBJ2-1, with 9 bases aligning to TRBD2. Germline loops: CDR1 MNHEY, CDR2 SVGAGI. The CDR3 spans 15 residues. Trimming cost V 3 bases and J 9 bases; bases outside gene matches: 9. The CDR3 is CASSYAGGPWFEQFF. For the CDR3, the DNA is TGTGCCAGCAGTTATGCGGGAGGGCCGTGGTTTGAGCAGTTCTTC.